This T cell receptor beta chain was sequenced for a study of blood T cells in healthy people across ages (dated by TCRdb to 2015 to 2017). Some background on the complete study: In model experiments, template switching captured about one uniquely barcoded TCR beta cDNA molecule for every two T cells. Two additional independent replicas of 1 million unique cDNA reads from the same blood draw were analyzed for two donors (one aged 18 to 30 and one aged 80 or older). Four age groups were formed from the donors: young (average roughly 16 years), middle-aged (just under 40), aged (under 70) and long-lived (82). Age-related changes in TCR beta repertoire diversity were measured in the study by deep sequencing normalized with unique cDNA molecular identifiers. The research as a whole found: As age increased, observed TCR beta diversity per million T cells dropped in a roughly linear way, and a significant reduction was already evident by age around 41. A strong correlation was found between observed TCR beta diversity and the percentage of naive T cells measured by flow cytometry. The CMV infection status of donors was not known, potentially confounding age-related changes in expanded clonotypes. Bulk unsorted PBMC profiling prevented conclusive comparison of naive and antigen-experienced compartments. Estimates of total diversity based on one million sequenced T cells were considered lower bounds and underestimates. The long-lived group showed more naive CD4+ T cells, fewer expanded clones and increased TCR diversity than the aged group, suggesting age selection.

From cysteine to phenylalanine, the CDR3 is 15 amino acids long. CDR3 DNA is the only sequence kept; it has 45 bases, read in frame from the first base. The junction shows trimming of 1 base on V and 2 bases on J, and the gene matches do not reach 7 bases of it. The germline V gene encodes CDR1 DFQATT and CDR2 SNEGSKA (reference sequence). The receptor library was made with 5' RACE. Sequencing instrument: Illumina HiSeq 2500. The second PCR ran for roughly 6 to 11 cycles and used a J-beta primer mix along with a sample-barcoded 5' primer. A template-switch 5' adaptor carrying 12 random nucleotides introduced a unique molecular identifier onto each TCR beta cDNA molecule. Each sample yielded at least 3 million CDR3-containing paired-end reads. The Mint cDNA synthesis kit, primed by a TRBC-specific oligonucleotide, was used to synthesize first-strand cDNA from all RNA. Following uracil-DNA glycosylase treatment, a first 18-cycle PCR with universal primers M1SS and BC2_uni_R was performed on all cDNA. As for the original processing: Each sample was normalized by randomly selecting 1 million high-quality reads, each carrying a distinct molecular identifier. Reads with shared molecular identifiers were discarded instead of being binned into consensus sequences. CDR3 identification, clonotype clustering and error correction used MiTCR with a Q25 quality threshold and the strictest error-elimination algorithm. A nonparametric unseen species model with Euler transformation was used to estimate lower-bound total TCR beta diversity. Clones were called with MiXCR by TCRdb after fastp trimmed the public reads at Q25, and only in-frame beta chains were retained. When rows share a CDR3 protein, they turn into one entry using the most common DNA and genes. Clone size and V and J calls follow TCRdb, not the original study. For this sample there are approximately 900,000 distinct CDR3 sequences; about 27% appear just once. Roughly 10% of the sample goes to the ten largest clones.

Donors were 39 systemically healthy Caucasian individuals from Russia aged roughly 6 to 95 years. Each donor gave ten milliliters of peripheral blood, drawn into EDTA-treated Vacutainer tubes. PBMCs were isolated by Ficoll-Paque density-gradient centrifugation, with at least 7 million obtained per sample. Total RNA was extracted from PBMCs with Trizol reagent, with at least 5.5 micrograms obtained per sample. For every donor, flow cytometry on a PBMC aliquot measured the percentage of naive CD45RAhigh/CD27high T cells. This clonotype was detected ten times or more. Its cognate antigen has yet to be identified. Base qualities are not provided; no much larger clone lies one nucleotide away. These data are also associated with another study on T cells of mothers and their children. From the second report: Nine systemically healthy Caucasian individuals served as donors, namely three mothers together with their six children. cDNA synthesis used all of the extracted RNA, with roughly 1.5 ug of RNA in each 15 ul reaction. In the second PCR, the M1S primer introduced both the sample barcodes and 2-4 random nucleotides. More than 8 million TCR beta CDR3 reads were obtained from each mother, and 2.5 million to 3.5 million reads were obtained from each child. TCR recombination output is similarly shaped by thymic selection in related and unrelated pairs, with a minor effect exerted by inherited differences. Related mother-child pairs always showed normalized repertoire overlap that was slightly higher than in unrelated mother-child pairs, though the difference was never significant. Persistent microchimeric T cell clones were not detected, at a sensitivity of around 100 clones per million clonotypes. Deep NGS was used in the study to compare the TCR beta repertoires of mothers and children and to look for features that separate related mother-child pairs from unrelated individuals. Mothers averaged about 37 +/- 4 years of age and children averaged around 10 +/- 4 years. After adapter ligation with NEBNext reagents, the libraries were sequenced on Illumina HiSeq 2000 with 100+100 nt paired-end reads. Mother and child libraries were prepared a month apart and sequenced in separate runs to prevent cross-contamination. Between roughly 500,000 and 2,100,000 distinct TCR beta clonotypes were identified per donor. Naive TCR beta clonotypes were estimated from low-frequency clonotypes matched to each donor's FACS-determined naive share, without sorting.

Sequencing was done on a sample of blood. The source of this sequence is a woman between 40 and 55 years old in good health. The receptor chain draws on TRBV20-1 and TRBJ1-2; TRBD1 fits 7 bases in the junction. The CDR3 here reads CSARAAPQGNYGYTF. The sequenced DNA is TGCAGTGCTAGAGCCGCCCCACAGGGGAACTATGGCTACACCTTC.